Reported below is one TCR beta chain. Its antigen is not identified. In the PCR, 60 Vbeta and 13 Jbeta primers were used. Generated by immunoSEQ multiplex PCR, the TCRdb table keeps only in-frame clones and is missing some. In the table there are about 82,000 clones, roughly 80% of which are singletons. These data belong to a study of cytomegalovirus exposure and HLA in healthy donors. Germline V gene lookup returns CDR1 PRHDT and CDR2 FYEKMQ (reference sequence). V was shortened by 1 base and J by 0 bases, with 11 bases between the two germline ends. The CDR3 consists of 16 residues. The study, taken as a whole, reports: Fewer N-insertions (relative to the roughly 670-donor mean) were reportedly seen in an Asian-associated ancestry cluster in a later analysis. TCR beta sequences reportedly predicted most subjects' HLA-A and HLA-B alleles accurately. Sequencing likely produced, as an artifact, a cluster of highly shared sequence variants.

The sequencing sample was made of PBMCs. The V call is TRBV13, the J call TRBJ2-3; maybe TRBD2 (7 bases). The source is a man aged 50-59 years in good health and CMV-seronegative. CDR3 in amino acids: CASSLVEGGSTDTQYF. The DNA for the CDR3 is TGTGCCAGCAGCTTAGTTGAGGGGGGGAGCACAGATACGCAGTATTTT.